Sequencing of this T cell receptor (beta chain) was carried out in a study of cytomegalovirus exposure and HLA in healthy donors. Points on this clone: The antigen is unknown.

CDR1 is SGHRS and CDR2 is YFSETQ in the germline V gene. The CDR3 spans 14 residues. Trimming shortened V by 0 bases and J by 0 bases, and 5 bases separated the two germline ends. Broader study findings: Reports indicated that the classifier achieved high specificity and sensitivity in diagnosing cytomegalovirus status.

The method was immunoSEQ multiplex PCR; TCRdb's version includes in-frame clones alone and lacks a portion of them. Of 250,000 to 350,000 clones in the sample, approximately 90% are singletons; the top ten hold around 0.8%. This TCR came from a woman in her late teens or twenties in good health and CMV-seronegative. This rearrangement joins TRBV5-1 to TRBJ2-3, with no clear D. Sequenced material: PBMCs. CDR3 residues: CASSLVGSTDTQYF. The CDR3 nucleotides read TGCGCCAGCAGCTTGGTCGGTAGCACAGATACGCAGTATTTT.